This T cell receptor beta chain comes out of a study of T cells in Graves' hyperthyroidism and ophthalmopathy. What was amplified from RNA transcripts were TCR beta CDR3 regions. The TCR CDR3 was amplified in a first-round RT-PCR using the HTBI primer set. TCRdb independently ran MiXCR on the multiplex PCR reads; one entry per CDR3 protein. The sample has roughly 640,000 distinct CDR3 sequences, approximately 16% seen once. V shed 3 bases and J shed 0 bases, with 12 bases lying between them. Germline loops: CDR1 DFQATT, CDR2 SNEGSKA (reference sequence). The CDR3 is 15 residues long. This clonotype was seen many times.

The clonotype comes from a middle-aged woman with Graves' ophthalmopathy. Sequenced input: blood. The V gene is TRBV20-1, the J gene TRBJ1-5; perhaps TRBD1 as D (5 bases). The CDR3: CSASPWGLSNQPQHF. The CDR3 DNA reads TGCAGTGCTAGCCCTTGGGGACTTAGCAATCAGCCCCAGCATTTT.